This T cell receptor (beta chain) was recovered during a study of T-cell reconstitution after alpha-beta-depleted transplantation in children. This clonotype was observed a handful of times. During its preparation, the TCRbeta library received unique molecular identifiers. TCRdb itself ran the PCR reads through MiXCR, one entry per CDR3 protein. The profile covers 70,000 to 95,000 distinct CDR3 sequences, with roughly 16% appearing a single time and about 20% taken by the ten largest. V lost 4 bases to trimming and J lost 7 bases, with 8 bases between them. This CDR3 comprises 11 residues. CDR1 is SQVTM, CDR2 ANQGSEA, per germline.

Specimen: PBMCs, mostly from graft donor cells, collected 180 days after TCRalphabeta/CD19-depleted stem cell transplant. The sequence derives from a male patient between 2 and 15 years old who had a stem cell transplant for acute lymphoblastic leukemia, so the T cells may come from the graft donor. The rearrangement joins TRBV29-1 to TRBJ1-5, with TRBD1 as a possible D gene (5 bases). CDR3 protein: CSVGQGQPQHF. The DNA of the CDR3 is TGCAGCGTTGGCCAGGGACAGCCCCAGCATTTT.